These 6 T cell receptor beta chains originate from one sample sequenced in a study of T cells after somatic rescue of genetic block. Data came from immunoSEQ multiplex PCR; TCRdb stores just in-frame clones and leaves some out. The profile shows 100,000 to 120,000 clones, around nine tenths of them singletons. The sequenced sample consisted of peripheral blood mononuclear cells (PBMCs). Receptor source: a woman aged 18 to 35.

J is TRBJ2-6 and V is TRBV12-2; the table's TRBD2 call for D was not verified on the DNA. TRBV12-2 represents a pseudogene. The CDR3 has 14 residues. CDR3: CASRVYSGANVLTF. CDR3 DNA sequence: TGTGCAAGTCGTGTGTACTCTGGGGCCAACGTCCTGACTTTC.

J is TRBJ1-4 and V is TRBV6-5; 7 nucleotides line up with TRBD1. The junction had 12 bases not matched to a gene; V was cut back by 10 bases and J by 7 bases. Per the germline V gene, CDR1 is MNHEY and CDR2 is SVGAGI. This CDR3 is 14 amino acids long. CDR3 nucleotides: TGTGCCACCTCTCCCGGGACAGAGTTTGAAAAACTGTTTTTT. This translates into CATSPGTEFEKLFF.

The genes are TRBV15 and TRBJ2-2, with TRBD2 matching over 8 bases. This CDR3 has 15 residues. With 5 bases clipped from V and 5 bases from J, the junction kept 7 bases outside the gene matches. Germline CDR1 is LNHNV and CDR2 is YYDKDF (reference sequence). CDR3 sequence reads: CATSSGLAETGELFF. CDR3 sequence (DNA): TGTGCCACCAGCTCCGGACTAGCCGAGACCGGGGAGCTGTTTTTT.

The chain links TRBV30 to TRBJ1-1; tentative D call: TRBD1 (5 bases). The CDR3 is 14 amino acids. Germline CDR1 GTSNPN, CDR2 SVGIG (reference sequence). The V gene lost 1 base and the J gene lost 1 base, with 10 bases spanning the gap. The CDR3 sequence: CAWSGAGPNTEAFF. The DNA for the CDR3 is TGTGCCTGGAGTGGAGCGGGGCCGAACACTGAAGCTTTCTTT.

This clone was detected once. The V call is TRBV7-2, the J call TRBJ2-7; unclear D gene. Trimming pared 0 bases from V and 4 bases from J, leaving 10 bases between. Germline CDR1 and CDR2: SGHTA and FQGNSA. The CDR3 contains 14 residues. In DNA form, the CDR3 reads TGTGCCAGCAGCTTAGCGGTGAGCTTTTACGAGCAGTACTTC. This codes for CASSLAVSFYEQYF.

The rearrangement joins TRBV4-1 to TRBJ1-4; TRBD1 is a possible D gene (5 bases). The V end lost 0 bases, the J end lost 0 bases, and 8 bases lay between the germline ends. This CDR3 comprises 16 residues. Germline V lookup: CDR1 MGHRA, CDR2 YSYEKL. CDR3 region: CASSQDGGATNEKLFF. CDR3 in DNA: TGCGCCAGCAGCCAAGATGGGGGGGCAACTAATGAAAAACTGTTTTTT.